A selection of T cell receptor beta chains follows, all from one sample in a study of beta chain features in type 1 diabetes. Some clones are missing from TCRdb's copy, which holds only in-frame ones; the method was immunoSEQ multiplex PCR. The sample lists some 40,000 clones; approximately 50% were seen once. Sequenced: central memory CD4+ T cells from blood. These TCRs come from a woman aged 18-29 years in good health. Both conserved end residues are part of each CDR3. Fields, in order: D gene, clone size, J gene, V gene, CDR3 DNA, CDR3 protein. D genes are given only for firm matches. Clone size is not always given. Where it is, it says once, few, many or a class for expanded clones.

D: TRBD2; size: .; J: TRBJ2-7; V: TRBV19; DNA: TGTGCCAGTAGTATAGCGGGAGGCAGCTACGAGCAGTACTTC; CDR3: CASSIAGGSYEQYF
D: .; size: .; J: TRBJ2-1; V: TRBV7-9; DNA: TGTGCCAGCAGCCGAGACCAGGCCAATGAGCAGTTCTTC; CDR3: CASSRDQANEQFF
D: TRBD1; size: .; J: TRBJ1-2; V: TRBV11-2; DNA: TGTGCCAGCAGATCCGGGACAGCGGTCGGCTACACCTTC; CDR3: CASRSGTAVGYTF
D: TRBD2; size: once; J: TRBJ2-7; V: TRBV11-2; DNA: TGTGCCAGCAGTCTCGGGGGAGGGGTCGACGAGCAGTACTTC; CDR3: CASSLGGGVDEQYF
D: .; size: few; J: TRBJ2-7; V: TRBV6-5; DNA: TGTGCCAGCAGTTACGCGGTGGCGTACGAGCAGTACTTC; CDR3: CASSYAVAYEQYF
D: .; size: .; J: TRBJ1-2; V: TRBV5-1; DNA: TGCGCCAGCAGCTTGTTCCCGGGAGACTATGGCTACACCTTC; CDR3: CASSLFPGDYGYTF
D: TRBD2; size: once; J: TRBJ2-3; V: TRBV7-3; DNA: TGTGCCAGCAGCCTTATAGCGGGTACAGATACGCAGTATTTT; CDR3: CASSLIAGTDTQYF
D: TRBD1; size: .; J: TRBJ1-2; V: TRBV2; DNA: TGTGCCAGCTTACAGGGGATGGATGGCTACACCTTC; CDR3: CASLQGMDGYTF
D: TRBD1; size: .; J: TRBJ2-7; V: TRBV28; DNA: TGTGCCAGCAGTTCCGGACAGGGCTACGAGCAGTACTTC; CDR3: CASSSGQGYEQYF
D: .; size: few; J: TRBJ2-3; V: TRBV11-2; DNA: TGTGCCAGCAGCTTAGACGGGGTCGGGACAGATACGCAGTATTTT; CDR3: CASSLDGVGTDTQYF
D: .; size: few; J: TRBJ2-1; V: TRBV5-6; DNA: TGTGCCAGCAGCCACTCCGGGGGGCGCCGCTATGAGCAGTTCTTC; CDR3: CASSHSGGRRYEQFF
D: TRBD2; size: .; J: TRBJ2-1; V: TRBV30; DNA: TGTGCCTGGACAGGGACTACAGTTTACAATGAGCAGTTCTTC; CDR3: CAWTGTTVYNEQFF
D: .; size: once; J: TRBJ1-5; V: TRBV18; DNA: TGTGCCAGCTCCCAGGCCCTGGCGGGTCAGCCCCAGCATTTT; CDR3: CASSQALAGQPQHF
D: .; size: .; J: TRBJ1-1; V: TRBV2; DNA: TGTGCCTCAAGGCGGGGTGAGAGCACTGAAGCTTTCTTT; CDR3: CASRRGESTEAFF
D: TRBD2; size: .; J: TRBJ2-2; V: TRBV4-1; DNA: TGCGCCAGCAGCCAAGGACTAGCGGGAGTCGGCGGGGAGCTGTTTTTT; CDR3: CASSQGLAGVGGELFF
D: .; size: .; J: TRBJ1-2; V: TRBV20-1; DNA: TGCAGTGCTAGAGATCTTAATGGCTACACCTTC; CDR3: CSARDLNGYTF
D: .; size: once; J: TRBJ1-4; V: TRBV29-1; DNA: TGCAGCGTTGGGAACAGGGATAGAAGACTGTTTTTT; CDR3: CSVGNRDRRLFF
D: TRBD1; size: .; J: TRBJ2-7; V: TRBV5-1; DNA: TGCGCCAGCAGGGAGGCTCCGGGACAGGGATCCTACGAGCAGTACTTC; CDR3: CASREAPGQGSYEQYF
D: .; size: .; J: TRBJ2-1; V: TRBV29-1; DNA: TGCAGCGTTTTCCCCTGGCGGGACTACAATGAGCAGTTCTTC; CDR3: CSVFPWRDYNEQFF
D: .; size: .; J: TRBJ1-2; V: TRBV10-2; DNA: TGCGCCAGCAGTGAGCAGGGCCTGTACTACACCTTC; CDR3: CASSEQGLYYTF
D: TRBD1; size: .; J: TRBJ2-2; V: TRBV27; DNA: TGTGCCAGCAGTAAACCGGGACAGCCGAACACCGGGGAGCTGTTTTTT; CDR3: CASSKPGQPNTGELFF
D: TRBD1; size: .; J: TRBJ1-4; V: TRBV5-1; DNA: TGCGCCAGCAGCTTCCCCCCAGGGGGCGGAGGTGAAAAACTGTTTTTT; CDR3: CASSFPPGGGGEKLFF
D: TRBD2; size: few; J: TRBJ2-1; V: TRBV5-4; DNA: TGTGCCAGCAGCAGAACCAGACCGGGACTAGCGGGCAATGAGCAGTTCTTC; CDR3: CASSRTRPGLAGNEQFF
D: .; size: .; J: TRBJ1-2; V: TRBV29-1; DNA: TGCAGCGTTGGGGGGGGGCAGGGGCCCTATGGCTACACCTTC; CDR3: CSVGGGQGPYGYTF
D: .; size: few; J: TRBJ1-5; V: TRBV6-1; DNA: TGTGCCAGCAGTGTCAGGCAGGGGCGCGTCCTATTTAATCAGCCCCAGCATTTT; CDR3: CASSVRQGRVLFNQPQHF
D: .; size: .; J: TRBJ2-5; V: TRBV6-5; DNA: TGTGCCAGCAGTTACCAGTACCTCCAAGAGACCCAGTACTTC; CDR3: CASSYQYLQETQYF
D: .; size: .; J: TRBJ2-1; V: TRBV7-9; DNA: TGTGCCAGCAGCTTAGCAACTGGAGAGTTCAATGAGCAGTTCTTC; CDR3: CASSLATGEFNEQFF